These 31 T cell receptor beta chains came from one sample sequenced in a study of blood T cells in healthy people across ages. A second PCR, run for about 7 to 11 cycles, used a sample-barcoded 5' primer plus a J-beta primer mix. TCRdb itself ran the 5' RACE reads through MiXCR, one entry per CDR3 protein. The sample has some 900,000 distinct CDR3 sequences; 45% to 50% are singletons. Material for sequencing was blood. These receptors were obtained from a man between 25 and 39 years old in good health.

Concerning this clonotype: A junction boundary mismatches the germline segment, possibly from a read error. V and J are TRBV4-1 and TRBJ2-5, with a tentative D call TRBD2 (5 bases). This CDR3 has 13 amino acids. The germline V gene has CDR1 MGHRA and CDR2 YSYEKL. CDR3 residues: CASSQLWGETRYF. The DNA of the CDR3 is TGCGCCAGCAGCCAACTATGGGGAGAGACCCGGTACTTC.

This clonotype was found many times. The rearrangement links TRBV3-1 to TRBJ1-1; the D is unclear. V dropped 1 base and J dropped 7 bases, with 10 bases sitting between them. Germline-derived CDR1 and CDR2 are LGHDT and YNNKEL (reference sequence). The CDR3 extends over 13 amino acids. The CDR3 sequence is CASSQGAALEAFF. CDR3 DNA: TGTGCCAGCAGCCAAGGGGCAGCCCTTGAAGCTTTCTTT.

The genes are TRBV6-2 or TRBV6-3 and TRBJ2-1; 10 bases align to TRBD2. Per germline, CDR1 MNHEY and CDR2 SVGEGT. The CDR3 loop spans 15 amino acids. After removal of 7 bases from V and 4 bases from J, the junction contained 7 bases not matched to a gene. The CDR3 loop is CASTLSSGGYNEQFF. The CDR3 DNA sequence: TGTGCCAGCACTCTCTCTAGCGGGGGTTACAATGAGCAGTTCTTC.

The CDR3 loop is CASSLTQDQYYEQYF. The CDR3 coding sequence is TGCGCCAGCAGCCTCACCCAAGACCAATACTACGAGCAGTACTTC. This chain links TRBV4-1 with TRBJ2-7; D call uncertain. CDR1 and CDR2 (germline): MGHRA, YSYEKL. V gave up 4 bases and J gave up 3 bases, with 16 bases separating them. CDR3 length: 15 residues.

V gene TRBV6-5 combines with J gene TRBJ2-3; no definite D call. CDR3 size: 14 residues. Germline V gives CDR1 MNHEY, CDR2 SVGAGI. The V end was cut by 6 bases, the J end by 1 base, with 11 bases between. The CDR3 sequence: CASRPSVGTDTQYF. The CDR3 region has the DNA TGTGCCAGCAGGCCCAGCGTAGGCACAGATACGCAGTATTTT.

This clonotype was found a few times. The chain couples TRBV29-1 to TRBJ2-7; 7 nucleotides agree with TRBD1. The end of the DNA is better explained by TRBJ2-5, so the J call may be wrong. The CDR3 is 12 amino acids. Germline CDR1 reads SQVTM; CDR2 reads ANQGSEA. The DNA for the CDR3 is TGCAGCGTTGAAAGGGGGCCACGGACCCAGTACTTC. Its protein product is CSVERGPRTQYF.

The J gene is TRBJ2-7, the V gene TRBV4-1; 9 bases map to TRBD1. The CDR3 extends over 16 amino acids. CDR1 is MGHRA, CDR2 YSYEKL, per germline. After removal of 0 bases from V and 3 bases from J, the junction contained 6 bases not matched to a gene. CDR3 protein: CASSQERGQGVYEQYF. The CDR3 DNA follows: TGCGCCAGCAGCCAAGAGAGGGGACAGGGTGTCTACGAGCAGTACTTC.

The CDR3 DNA sequence: TGTGCCAGCAGCCCTAGGACTAGCGGTGGTCTCCAAGAGACCCAGTACTTC. Protein product: CASSPRTSGGLQETQYF. The V and J genes are TRBV11-3 and TRBJ2-5; 10 bases are shared with TRBD2. CDR3 length: 17 residues. The junction had 10 bases not matched to a gene; V was cut back by 5 bases and J by 1 base. In germline, CDR1 is SGHNT, CDR2 YENEEA.

In nucleotides, the CDR3 is TGTGCCAGCAGCTTAGGTTTAGCGGGGCCCCAAGAGACCCAGTACTTC. Amino acid sequence: CASSLGLAGPQETQYF. The chain recombines TRBV7-2 with TRBJ2-7; TRBD2 aligns across 8 bases. The closer fit of TRBJ2-5 to the DNA end suggests the J call may be wrong. Germline V lookup: CDR1 SGHTA, CDR2 FQGNSA. The CDR3 is made up of 16 amino acids.

The CDR3 region has the DNA TGTGCCAGCAGAGTGGCAGCGGGGGCATACAATGAGCAGTTCTTC. Amino acid sequence: CASRVAAGAYNEQFF. The genes are TRBV12-3 or TRBV12-4 and TRBJ2-1; TRBD2 aligns across 8 bases. The CDR3 has 15 amino acids. Trimming cost V 6 bases and J 4 bases; bases outside gene matches: 8.

The V call is TRBV11-3, the J call TRBJ2-7, with D uncertain. The CDR3 loop spans 14 amino acids. Germline values: CDR1 SGHNT, CDR2 YENEEA. V was pared by 0 bases and J by 0 bases, with 6 bases between. The CDR3 is CASSLDHGSYEQYF. CDR3 bases: TGTGCCAGCAGCTTAGATCACGGCTCCTACGAGCAGTACTTC. Complete variable domain (other parts from reference TRBV11-3 and TRBJ2-7): EAGVVQSPRYKIIEKKQPVAFWCNPISGHNTLYWYLQNLGQGPELLIRYENEEAVDDSQLPKDRFSAERLKGVDSTLKIQPAELGDSAVYLCASSLDHGSYEQYFGPGTRLTVT.

The J gene is TRBJ2-1, the V gene TRBV12-3 or TRBV12-4; D is uncertain. The CDR3 has 15 residues. Trimming left V 6 bases short and J 8 bases short, with 20 bases between. CDR3 loop: CASSIREVVYDEQFF. For the CDR3, the DNA is TGTGCCAGCAGCATACGAGAGGTAGTATACGATGAGCAGTTCTTC.

V and J are TRBV7-2 and TRBJ2-5; no reliable D call. Germline CDR1 and CDR2: SGHTA and FQGNSA. Between the trimmed V and J ends, which lost 3 bases and 1 base, there was a span of 6 bases. The CDR3 sequence is 13 residues long. The CDR3 DNA sequence: TGTGCCAGCAGCTTGGTGTTCCAAGAGACCCAGTACTTC. Amino acid sequence: CASSLVFQETQYF.

This clonotype occurred once. The chain is built from TRBV6-5 and TRBJ2-6; no firm D call. The CDR3 is made up of 14 amino acids. The germline gives CDR1 MNHEY, CDR2 SVGAGI. V was cut by 7 bases and J by 1 base, with 8 bases left in between. The CDR3 DNA is TGTGCCAGCACTAGGCCGTCTGGGGCCAACGTCCTGACTTTC. Translated, it gives CASTRPSGANVLTF.

A remark on this clonotype: An end of the junction differs from the germline gene, which may be a read error. The V call is TRBV12-3 or TRBV12-4, the J call TRBJ2-3, with D possibly being TRBD1 (6 bases). CDR3 length: 14 residues. The CDR3, as DNA: TGTGCCAGCAGTTACAGGGTCGGCACAGATGCGCAGTATTTT. It codes for CASSYRVGTDAQYF.

The chain is built from TRBV11-1 and TRBJ2-2, with D possibly being TRBD2 (5 bases). This CDR3 is 13 amino acids long. Trimming pared 2 bases from V and 6 bases from J, leaving 7 bases between. Germline V gives CDR1 SGHAT, CDR2 FQDESV (reference sequence). The CDR3 DNA is TGTGCCAGCAGCTTACCGGGGTCCGGGGAGCTGTTTTTT. Encoded protein: CASSLPGSGELFF.

Details on this clonotype: An end of the junction differs from the germline gene, which may be a read error. This chain links TRBV6-1 with TRBJ2-1; D tentatively fits TRBD1 or TRBD2 (5 bases each). Per germline, CDR1 MNHNS and CDR2 SASEGT. The CDR3 sequence is 14 residues long. This CDR3 reads CAGSEAETPGTQFF. In DNA, the CDR3 is TGTGCCGGCAGTGAAGCGGAGACTCCCGGGACCCAGTTCTTC.

This clonotype was seen a few times. The CDR3 sequence: CASSQDSRPQFF. The CDR3 DNA reads TGTGCCAGCAGCCAAGATTCACGGCCCCAGTTCTTC. J is TRBJ2-1 and V is TRBV3-1; D gene unclear. Trimming left V 0 bases short and J 13 bases short, with 10 bases between. CDR1 and CDR2 (germline): LGHDT, YNNKEL (reference sequence). This CDR3 contains 12 residues.

Only a few counts were recorded for this clonotype. The chain is built from TRBV14 and TRBJ2-7; TRBD1 might be the D (6 bases). V gave up 4 bases and J gave up 7 bases, with 20 bases separating them. Germline loops: CDR1 SGHDN, CDR2 FVKESK. This CDR3 spans 15 amino acids. DNA for the CDR3: TGTGCCAGCAGCCCGATAACCTTACTACAGGGAGAGCAGTACTTC. Its translation is CASSPITLLQGEQYF.

This clonotype was seen only a few times. The chain is built from TRBV4-1 and TRBJ2-7; the match to TRBD1 covers 11 bases. V trimming: 2 bases; J trimming: 4 bases; junction bases outside the gene matches: 4. The CDR3 runs to 15 residues. The germline CDR1 and CDR2 sequences are MGHRA and YSYEKL. Here the CDR3 DNA reads TGCGCCAGCAGCCAACCCAGGGACAGGGGGTACGAGCAGTACTTC. It specifies CASSQPRDRGYEQYF.

Of note for this clonotype: A single base separates this from a much larger clone, so it may be a read error. The chain uses TRBV7-2 and TRBJ2-2; 9 nucleotides agree with TRBD1. J was trimmed by 7 bases and V by 5 bases; bases with no gene match: 8. The CDR3 covers 15 residues. Germline-derived CDR1 and CDR2 are SGHTA and FQGNSA. DNA for the CDR3: TGTGCCAGCAGCCCACGGACAGGGGACTTCGGGGAGCTGTTTTTT. Its protein is CASSPRTGDFGELFF.

This clonotype was counted once. The junction does not match germline at one end; this may be a read error. The rearrangement uses TRBV4-2 and TRBJ2-2; D may match TRBD1 or TRBD2 (5 bases each). Germline V gene data show CDR1 as LGHNA and CDR2 as YNFKEQ. The CDR3 spans 18 residues. The CDR3 DNA sequence: TGTGCCAGCAGCCAAGATAGGGTCGGGGCCCCGAAAACCGGGGAGCTGTTTTTT. It is translated as CASSQDRVGAPKTGELFF.

The chain joins TRBV6-5 to TRBJ1-1; 7 bases match TRBD1. V shed 8 bases, J shed 0 bases, and the junction held 9 bases outside the gene matches. Germline CDR1 is MNHEY and CDR2 is SVGAGI. CDR3 size: 15 residues. The CDR3 here is CASFMGQTLNTEAFF. CDR3 sequence (DNA): TGTGCCAGCTTCATGGGACAGACACTGAACACTGAAGCTTTCTTT.

This clonotype was picked up a small number of times. The chain joins TRBV2 to TRBJ2-3; the D gene is possibly TRBD2 (5 bases). This CDR3 region has 12 residues. V shed 7 bases and J shed 6 bases, with 11 bases lying between them. From germline, CDR1 is SNHLY and CDR2 FYNNEI. The CDR3 nucleotides read TGTGCCAGCACCGAAACGGGGGATACGCAGTATTTT. This gives the protein CASTETGDTQYF.

The gene calls are TRBV12-3 or TRBV12-4 and TRBJ2-7; D not resolved. Trimming took 5 bases from V and 3 from J, leaving 17 bases between them. This CDR3 comprises 15 residues. The CDR3, as DNA: TGTGCCAGCAGTATGACCCTTAATAGTGTCTACGAGCAGTACTTC. This sequence encodes CASSMTLNSVYEQYF.

This clonotype has a count of ten or more. The V and J genes are TRBV12-3 or TRBV12-4 and TRBJ2-5; D call uncertain. The V end lost 3 bases, the J end lost 3 bases, and 8 bases lay between the germline ends. This CDR3 has 13 amino acids. The CDR3 coding sequence is TGTGCCAGCAGTTTTAGAGCAAAAGAGACCCAGTACTTC. It yields the protein CASSFRAKETQYF.

There are a few counts of this clonotype. CDR3 nucleotides: TGTGCCAGCAGCCAAGATGCGACAGATACGCAGTATTTT. This gives the protein CASSQDATDTQYF. V is TRBV4-2 and J is TRBJ2-3; no clear D. The CDR3 runs to 13 residues. Trimming pared 0 bases from V and 3 bases from J, leaving 4 bases between. Germline CDR1 reads LGHNA; CDR2 reads YNFKEQ.

This clonotype showed up just a few times. The chain has TRBV6-2 or TRBV6-3 and TRBJ2-7, with 7 bases lining up with TRBD1. Germline V lookup: CDR1 MNHEY, CDR2 SVGEGT. CDR3 size: 15 residues. V dropped 4 bases and J dropped 2; count of bases not matched to a gene: 8. For the CDR3, the DNA is TGTGCCAGCAGTTTCCCCCGGGACAGCGCCTACGAGCAGTACTTC. Encoded protein: CASSFPRDSAYEQYF.

This chain connects TRBV7-8 to TRBJ1-2; D might be TRBD1 (5 bases). Germline values: CDR1 SGHVS, CDR2 FQNEAQ. V shed 4 bases and J shed 4 bases, with 19 bases lying between them. CDR3 length equals 16 residues. Here the CDR3 DNA reads TGTGCCAGCAGCTGGGGTGCAGGGTTCGGAACCTATGGCTACACCTTC. It is translated as CASSWGAGFGTYGYTF.

The chain couples TRBV9 to TRBJ2-5; no clear D gene. The ends were cut back, 2 bases at V and 3 bases at J, with 8 bases in the middle. The CDR3 is 13 amino acids. Germline V CDR1 and CDR2: SGDLS, YYNGEE. CDR3 sequence reads: CASSVGLEETQYF. CDR3 nucleotide sequence: TGTGCCAGCAGCGTGGGATTGGAAGAGACCCAGTACTTC.

Only a few counts were recorded for this clonotype. The V call is TRBV10-3, the J call TRBJ2-1; D not certain. Germline V CDR1 and CDR2: ENHRY, SYGVKD. With 0 bases removed from V and 12 bases from J, the gap between germline ends came to 9 bases. The CDR3 has 12 amino acids. The CDR3 here is CAISESGLRQFF. The CDR3 region has the DNA TGTGCCATCAGTGAGTCCGGTCTGAGGCAGTTCTTC.